The following is a T cell receptor (beta chain) sequence with its context. Its matching antigen is unknown. The data derive from a study of somatic mutations in cytotoxic T cells in rheumatoid arthritis. Overall study: Patient blood (around 30 ml EDTA) was collected right after diagnosis, preceding any treatment. Findings and caveats of the study: Antigen targets of the expanded CD8+ clones remained unidentified. Per patient, the largest CD8+ clone was found to exceed 20% of CD8+ cells in about an eighth of the roughly 60 cases.

The CDR3 covers 15 residues. Per germline, CDR1 MRHNA and CDR2 SNTAGT. V was cut by 6 bases and J by 5 bases, with 20 bases left in between. As handled by the study authors: The authors compared patient CD8+ clones larger than 1% against published virus-specific TCRB sequences. Only a few of these clones matched. Sequencing used immunoSEQ multiplex PCR; TCRdb keeps in-frame clones, though not all of them. That table furnishes V, J and clone size, whereas the DNA furnished D and trimming. Of 8,000 or so clones listed, 60% to 80% are singletons. This chain links TRBV6-4 with TRBJ2-7, with D possibly matching TRBD2 (6 bases). The sequenced sample was CD8+ T cells sorted from blood. The TCR was taken from an adult with rheumatoid arthritis. In nucleotides, the CDR3 is TGTGCCAGCAGCTTAGCGGCGGGGTCCGTCCACGAGCAGTACTTC. It encodes CASSLAAGSVHEQYF.